This note documents a single T cell receptor beta chain sequence. This specimen belongs to a study of T cells in Graves' hyperthyroidism and ophthalmopathy. Exclusion of a patient resulted from uncontrolled infection, other autoimmune disease, pregnancy or lactation. Diagnostic assessment was based on clinical symptoms, serum thyroxine and TRAb, thyroid ultrasound and orbital computed tomography. PBMCs were derived from about 10 ml fresh peripheral blood. From RNA transcripts, TCR beta CDR3 regions were amplified. HTBI primers were the set used in a first-round RT-PCR of the TCR CDR3. MiXCR was run by TCRdb on the multiplex PCR reads, yielding one entry per CDR3 protein. The sample lists approximately 620,000 distinct CDR3 sequences; around 16% were seen once. The germline gives CDR1 MNHNS, CDR2 SASEGT. The CDR3 sequence is 15 residues long. J lost 1 base, V lost 6 bases, and 4 bases had no gene match.

The sequencing input was blood. The clonotype comes from a woman aged 40 to 49 with Graves' ophthalmopathy. The chain uses TRBV6-1 and TRBJ2-2; 8 bases are a match to TRBD2. The CDR3 is CASRDSGMNTGELFF. The CDR3 region has the DNA TGTGCCAGCAGGGATAGCGGGATGAACACCGGGGAGCTGTTTTTT.